The TCR beta chain described here comes from a study of T cells in Graves' hyperthyroidism and ophthalmopathy. There were TCR beta CDR3 regions amplified from RNA transcripts. HTBI primers drove first-round RT-PCR of the TCR CDR3. One entry per CDR3 protein, called by TCRdb with MiXCR from the multiplex PCR reads. The table shows approximately 330,000 distinct CDR3 sequences, with around 23% occurring only once. Study-wide results and caveats: Most expanded thyroid clonotypes above 0.001 also appeared in blood.

This clonotype was detected many times. No antigen is known for it. V lost 3 bases, J lost 6 bases, and 15 bases lay in between. The CDR3 sequence is 15 residues long. Graves' hyperthyroidism qualified as stable when ophthalmopathy did not progress within 18 months. In making diagnoses, clinical symptoms, serum thyroxine and TRAb, thyroid ultrasound and orbital computed tomography were all used. Sequenced input: blood. This receptor was taken from a woman aged 45 to 65 with Graves' hyperthyroidism. The chain couples TRBV12-3 or TRBV12-4 to TRBJ1-5; possible D gene TRBD1, 6 bases. This chain's CDR3 is CASSFAGAHGQPQHF. The CDR3 DNA follows: TGTGCCAGCAGTTTTGCGGGGGCGCATGGTCAGCCCCAGCATTTT.